The 30 T cell receptor beta chains presented below share a single source sample, sequenced in a study of cytomegalovirus exposure and HLA in healthy donors. Vbeta (60) and Jbeta (13) primers were used in the PCR. Repertoires were generated with immunoSEQ multiplex PCR, while TCRdb's copy carries only in-frame clones and drops some. The profile shows 130,000 or so clones, approximately 70% of them singletons. Sequencing was done on a sample of PBMCs. The receptor set was obtained from a woman aged 60-75 years in good health and CMV-seronegative.

The sample holds one count of this clone. The CDR3 loop is CASSLESRAGVETQYF. CDR3 nucleotides: TGCGCCAGCAGCTTGGAAAGCCGGGCGGGAGTAGAGACCCAGTACTTC. V usage is TRBV5-1 and J usage is TRBJ2-5; TRBD2 agrees at 7 bases. CDR3 length equals 16 residues. Germline V lookup: CDR1 SGHRS, CDR2 YFSETQ. V trimming: 0 bases; J trimming: 4 bases; junction bases outside the gene matches: 9.

This chain joins TRBV7-6 and TRBJ2-1; possibly TRBD2 for D (6 bases). The CDR3 spans 17 residues. V dropped 4 bases and J dropped 1 base, with 17 bases sitting between them. Germline V gives CDR1 SGHVS, CDR2 FNYEAQ. This CDR3 is CASSSRTAGRSYNEQFF. The CDR3 DNA reads as TGTGCCAGCAGCTCCCGGACTGCGGGGCGATCCTACAATGAGCAGTTCTTC.

The CDR3 loop is CASRPGQGHDYGYTF. The CDR3 DNA reads TGTGCCAGCAGGCCTGGACAGGGGCATGACTATGGCTACACCTTC. The chain employs TRBV5-4 and TRBJ1-2; 9 bases line up with TRBD1. J gave up 3 bases and V 5 bases, and 8 bases lay outside the gene matches. Per the germline V gene, CDR1 is SGHNT and CDR2 is YYREEE (reference sequence). The CDR3 has 15 amino acids. The full variable domain, rest sourced from reference TRBV5-4 and TRBJ1-2, is ETGVTQSPTHLIKTRGQQVTLRCSSQSGHNTVSWYQQALGQGPQFIFQYYREEENGRGNFPPRFSGLQFPNYSSELNVNALELDDSALYLCASRPGQGHDYGYTFGSGTRLTVV.

As to this clone: This CDR3 is also generated by other DNA sequences in the sample. This chain links TRBV20-1 with TRBJ2-7; tentative D call: TRBD1 (5 bases). Trimming removed 5 bases at V and 3 bases at J, with 8 bases between. Looked up from germline, CDR1 is DFQATT and CDR2 is SNEGSKA (reference sequence). The CDR3 runs to 11 residues. CDR3 loop: CSADRVYEQYF. CDR3 bases: TGCAGTGCTGACAGAGTCTACGAGCAGTACTTC.

J is TRBJ2-2 and V is TRBV9, with TRBD2 matching 9 bases. CDR3 length: 17 residues. Per the germline V gene, CDR1 is SGDLS and CDR2 is YYNGEE. V dropped 0 bases and J dropped 7; count of bases not matched to a gene: 10. The CDR3 here is CASSVEGGGLAYGELFF. The CDR3 DNA follows: TGTGCCAGCAGCGTAGAAGGGGGGGGACTAGCCTACGGGGAGCTGTTTTTT.

This chain joins TRBV2 and TRBJ1-1; TRBD1 agrees at 7 bases. The ends lost 3 bases at V and 4 bases at J; junction bases unmatched: 8. Germline V gene data show CDR1 as SNHLY and CDR2 as FYNNEI. The CDR3 consists of 15 residues. The CDR3 DNA follows: TGTGCCAGCAGTGATAGCGGCAGGGGGGCCACTGAAGCTTTCTTT. It specifies CASSDSGRGATEAFF.

The genes are TRBV5-1 and TRBJ1-2; D is unresolved. This CDR3 has 13 amino acids. V gave up 1 base and J gave up 4 bases, with 8 bases separating them. Germline loops: CDR1 SGHRS, CDR2 YFSETQ. The CDR3 sequence: CASSLNSLYGYTF. The DNA of the CDR3 is TGCGCCAGCAGCTTGAACAGCCTCTATGGCTACACCTTC.

Here the CDR3 DNA reads TGTGCCAGCAGCGACGGGACATATAATTCACCCCTCCACTTT. It is translated as CASSDGTYNSPLHF. The chain joins TRBV9 to TRBJ1-6, with a tentative D call TRBD1 (6 bases). Germline V gene sequence: CDR1 SGDLS, CDR2 YYNGEE. The CDR3 runs to 14 residues. V was cut by 3 bases and J by 4 bases, with 8 bases left in between.

The V call is TRBV9, the J call TRBJ2-2; D is unresolved. The germline CDR1 and CDR2 sequences are SGDLS and YYNGEE. The CDR3 length is 16 residues. V was cut by 3 bases and J by 3 bases, with 15 bases left in between. CDR3: CASSGVRVEDTGELFF. The CDR3 DNA follows: TGTGCCAGCAGCGGTGTCCGGGTTGAGGACACCGGGGAGCTGTTTTTT.

Turning to this clone: At one end, the junction sequence differs from germline, possibly due to a read error. The chain uses TRBV2 and TRBJ2-1, with 10 bases fitting TRBD2. This CDR3 spans 15 amino acids. Germline CDR1 is SNHLY and CDR2 is FYNNEI. This CDR3 is CASREAGGPGDEQFF. CDR3 nucleotides: TGTGCCAGCAGGGAAGCGGGAGGGCCAGGGGATGAGCAGTTCTTC.

The chain uses TRBV29-1 and TRBJ1-2; TRBD1 might be the D (5 bases). Deletions cut 0 bases from V and 6 bases from J, with 17 bases between. The CDR3 totals 15 residues. The V gene's germline CDR1 is SQVTM and CDR2 ANQGSEA. The CDR3: CSVEERVGLFNGYTF. The CDR3 DNA follows: TGCAGCGTTGAAGAACGTGTGGGACTGTTTAATGGCTACACCTTC.

The rearrangement uses TRBV7-2 and TRBJ2-7; 7 bases match TRBD2. Germline V lookup: CDR1 SGHTA, CDR2 FQGNSA. The CDR3 is 14 amino acids. V shed 6 bases, J shed 0 bases, and the junction held 5 bases outside the gene matches. The CDR3 nucleotides are TGTGCCAGCAGGGGCGGGACTACCTCCTACGAGCAGTACTTC. Translated: CASRGGTTSYEQYF.

This clone turned up a few times. The gene calls are TRBV28 and TRBJ1-5, with 7 bases fitting TRBD1. The germline CDR1 and CDR2 sequences are MDHEN and SYDVKM. CDR3 length: 13 residues. V gave up 6 bases and J gave up 8 bases; unmatched junction bases: 7. CDR3 protein: CASSLTGTKPQHF. For the CDR3, the DNA is TGTGCCAGCAGCCTGACAGGGACGAAGCCCCAGCATTTT. The full variable domain, rest sourced from reference TRBV28 and TRBJ1-5, is DVKVTQSSRYLVKRTGEKVFLECVQDMDHENMFWYRQDPGLGLRLIYFSYDVKMKEKGDIPEGYSVSREKKERFSLILESASTNQTSMYLCASSLTGTKPQHFGDGTRLSIL.

The V gene is TRBV5-1, the J gene TRBJ1-2; the match to TRBD1 covers 10 bases. The length of the CDR3 is 17 residues. After removal of 0 bases from V and 7 bases from J, the junction contained 12 bases not matched to a gene. The germline V gene has CDR1 SGHRS and CDR2 YFSETQ. DNA of the CDR3: TGCGCCAGCAGCTTGGACCGGGACAGGGGATCAGCGGGTGGCTACACCTTC. Its translation is CASSLDRDRGSAGGYTF.

This clone has a handful of counts. The chain links TRBV7-2 to TRBJ2-7; D remains unclear. V gave up 1 base and J gave up 6 bases, with 7 bases separating them. Germline-derived CDR1 and CDR2 are SGHTA and FQGNSA. This CDR3 comprises 12 residues. CDR3 region: CASSLEIGEQYF. In DNA form, the CDR3 reads TGTGCCAGCAGCTTAGAGATCGGCGAGCAGTACTTC.

This chain joins TRBV9 and TRBJ2-7; perhaps TRBD1 as D (6 bases). Germline lookup yields CDR1 SGDLS and CDR2 YYNGEE. This CDR3 has 13 residues. Trimming removed 3 bases from V and 3 bases from J, with 10 bases in between. The CDR3 DNA sequence: TGTGCCAGCAGCGCCGGACAGTACTACGAGCAGTACTTC. It encodes CASSAGQYYEQYF.

The chain uses TRBV27 and TRBJ2-5, with D perhaps matching TRBD1 (5 bases). The J call is uncertain, as TRBJ2-7 better fits the DNA end. Germline V gene sequence: CDR1 MNHEY, CDR2 SMNVEV (reference sequence). The CDR3 totals 15 residues. The CDR3 nucleotides are TGTGCCAGCAGTTTAAGGGGCTTTGACACCTACGAGCAGTACTTC. It is translated as CASSLRGFDTYEQYF.

Comments on this clone: Other DNA sequences in the sample encode the same CDR3. The V call is TRBV5-1, the J call TRBJ2-7; D might be TRBD2 (7 bases). The CDR3 totals 14 residues. Germline V gene sequence: CDR1 SGHRS, CDR2 YFSETQ. Deletions cut 4 bases from V and 2 bases from J, with 13 bases between. CDR3 bases: TGCGCCAGCAGCCGAGGGGGGGGAGCCTACGAGCAGTACTTC. It yields the protein CASSRGGGAYEQYF.

This clone was counted once. The J gene is TRBJ2-2, the V gene TRBV5-1; 12 nucleotides agree with TRBD2. CDR1 is SGHRS, CDR2 YFSETQ, per germline. V trimming: 1 base; J trimming: 1 base; junction bases outside the gene matches: 5. This CDR3 has 18 amino acids. The CDR3 spells CASSLKVTSGGNTGELFF. CDR3 DNA sequence: TGCGCCAGCAGCTTGAAGGTGACTAGCGGGGGGAACACCGGGGAGCTGTTTTTT.

This clone was recorded once. The J gene is TRBJ2-1, the V gene TRBV9; 8 bases map to TRBD2. Trimming at V came to 0 bases and at J to 3 bases, leaving 2 bases not matched to a gene. The germline gives CDR1 SGDLS, CDR2 YYNGEE. The CDR3 sequence is 15 residues long. The CDR3 DNA reads TGTGCCAGCAGCGTAGTCGGGAGGGTCTACAATGAGCAGTTCTTC. Translated: CASSVVGRVYNEQFF. Looking up the rest from reference TRBV9 and TRBJ2-1 gives the full variable domain: DSGVTQTPKHLITATGQRVTLRCSPRSGDLSVYWYQQSLDQGLQFLIQYYNGEERAKGNILERFSAQQFPDLHSELNLSSLELGDSALYFCASSVVGRVYNEQFFGPGTRLTVL.

This clone was seen a handful of times. This chain joins TRBV28 and TRBJ2-7; 8 bases fit TRBD2. The germline gives CDR1 MDHEN, CDR2 SYDVKM. The CDR3 length is 15 residues. The J segment lost 0 bases and the V segment lost 6 bases, leaving 7 bases of the junction unmatched. In DNA, the CDR3 is TGTGCCAGCAGGTCGGGAGGGCCTAGCTCCTACGAGCAGTACTTC. Its protein is CASRSGGPSSYEQYF. The full variable domain, with the rest looked up from reference TRBV28 and TRBJ2-7, is DVKVTQSSRYLVKRTGEKVFLECVQDMDHENMFWYRQDPGLGLRLIYFSYDVKMKEKGDIPEGYSVSREKKERFSLILESASTNQTSMYLCASRSGGPSSYEQYFGPGTRLTVT.

CDR3 coding DNA: TGTGCCAGTAGTATCCTTAGCGGGGGGCCAAAGGAGACCCAGTACTTC. The encoded protein is CASSILSGGPKETQYF. The V call is TRBV19, the J call TRBJ2-5, with TRBD2 identical over 10 bases. Germline CDR1 and CDR2: LNHDA and SQIVND (reference sequence). V lost 3 bases, J lost 5 bases, and 9 bases stayed unmatched. This CDR3 is built from 16 residues.

This clone was seen only once. The chain has TRBV7-8 and TRBJ1-1, with TRBD1 matching over 9 bases. CDR3 size: 17 residues. Germline values: CDR1 SGHVS, CDR2 FQNEAQ. V shed 1 base and J 1 base; nucleotides not matched to a gene: 7. In DNA form, the CDR3 reads TGTGCCAGCAGCTTAGGGTACAGGGGGCACGGGAACACTGAAGCTTTCTTT. Translation: CASSLGYRGHGNTEAFF.

The chain carries TRBV7-2 and TRBJ1-5, with D perhaps TRBD1 (5 bases). The CDR3 covers 15 residues. The germline V and J ends were trimmed by 0 bases and 3 bases, with 9 bases remaining between them. CDR1 and CDR2 (germline): SGHTA, FQGNSA. DNA for the CDR3: TGTGCCAGCAGCTTAGCGGGCAGGGCCAATCAGCCCCAGCATTTT. Translation gives CASSLAGRANQPQHF.

V usage is TRBV9 and J usage is TRBJ1-1, with TRBD1 matching over 7 bases. CDR1 is SGDLS and CDR2 is YYNGEE in the germline V gene. Losses at the gene ends were 3 bases for V and 6 bases for J; bases not matched to a gene: 11. The CDR3 is made up of 15 amino acids. The CDR3 here is CASSGKTGRFAEAFF. The CDR3 bases are TGTGCCAGCAGCGGTAAGACAGGGAGGTTTGCTGAAGCTTTCTTT.

This clone was counted only a few times. V gene TRBV13 combines with J gene TRBJ2-7; TRBD2 might be the D (5 bases). This CDR3 comprises 16 residues. Trimming took 3 bases from V and 0 from J, leaving 15 bases between them. From germline, CDR1 is PRHDT and CDR2 FYEKMQ (reference sequence). The CDR3 sequence: CASSLGVERSSYEQYF. The CDR3 DNA reads as TGTGCCAGCAGCTTGGGAGTTGAGCGGAGCTCCTACGAGCAGTACTTC. The full variable domain, completed using reference TRBV13 and TRBJ2-7, is AAGVIQSPRHLIKEKRETATLKCYPIPRHDTVYWYQQGPGQDPQFLISFYEKMQSDKGSIPDRFSAQQFSDYHSELNMSSLELGDSALYFCASSLGVERSSYEQYFGPGTRLTVT.

The chain is built from TRBV28 and TRBJ1-1; D unresolved. This CDR3 contains 12 residues. In germline, CDR1 is MDHEN, CDR2 SYDVKM. The V and J ends lost 6 bases and 1 base respectively, with 6 bases between them. The CDR3 sequence is CASRQQNTEAFF. CDR3 DNA sequence: TGTGCCAGCAGACAGCAGAACACTGAAGCTTTCTTT.

This rearrangement joins TRBV5-1 to TRBJ2-3, with 8 bases identical to TRBD2. V was clipped by 6 bases and J by 5 bases; unmatched bases: 11. This CDR3 is built from 15 residues. The germline V gene has CDR1 SGHRS and CDR2 YFSETQ. The CDR3 loop is CASTDGGARVDTQYF. The CDR3 DNA reads TGCGCCAGCACGGACGGGGGGGCTAGGGTAGATACGCAGTATTTT.

The V and J genes are TRBV5-4 and TRBJ2-5; 8 bases fit TRBD1. Germline V gene sequence: CDR1 SGHNT, CDR2 YYREEE (reference sequence). V was pared by 0 bases and J by 1 base, with 2 bases of the junction left unmatched. The length of the CDR3 is 15 residues. CDR3 loop: CASSLGDRTQETQYF. The CDR3 bases are TGTGCCAGCAGCTTGGGGGACAGGACCCAAGAGACCCAGTACTTC. Supplemented by reference TRBV5-4 and TRBJ2-5, the full variable domain reads ETGVTQSPTHLIKTRGQQVTLRCSSQSGHNTVSWYQQALGQGPQFIFQYYREEENGRGNFPPRFSGLQFPNYSSELNVNALELDDSALYLCASSLGDRTQETQYFGPGTRLLVL.

The chain has TRBV7-6 and TRBJ2-7, with 9 bases fitting TRBD2. The J segment lost 1 base and the V segment lost 8 bases, leaving 18 bases of the junction unmatched. From germline, CDR1 is SGHVS and CDR2 FNYEAQ. The CDR3 is 18 residues long. The CDR3 loop is CASAAKGSGRGESYEQYF. The CDR3 region has the DNA TGTGCCAGCGCCGCCAAGGGTAGCGGGAGAGGGGAGTCCTACGAGCAGTACTTC.